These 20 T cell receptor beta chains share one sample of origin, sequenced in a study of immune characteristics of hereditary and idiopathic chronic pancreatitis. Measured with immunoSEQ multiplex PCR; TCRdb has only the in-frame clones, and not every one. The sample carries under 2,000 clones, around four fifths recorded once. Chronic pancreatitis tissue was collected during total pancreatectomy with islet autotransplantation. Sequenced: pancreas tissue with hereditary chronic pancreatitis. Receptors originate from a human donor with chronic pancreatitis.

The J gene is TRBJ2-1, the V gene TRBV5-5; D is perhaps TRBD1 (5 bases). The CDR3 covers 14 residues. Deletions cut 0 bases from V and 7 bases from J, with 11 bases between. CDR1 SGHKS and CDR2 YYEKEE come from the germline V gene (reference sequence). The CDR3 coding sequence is TGTGCCAGCAGCTTGGGTAGGGGTGGGAATGAGCAGTTCTTC. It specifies CASSLGRGGNEQFF.

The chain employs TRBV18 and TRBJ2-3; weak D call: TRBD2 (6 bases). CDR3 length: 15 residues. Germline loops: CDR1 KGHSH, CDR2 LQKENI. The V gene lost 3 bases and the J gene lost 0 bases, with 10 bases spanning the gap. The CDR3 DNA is TGTGCCAGCTCACCGGACTACCTTAGCACAGATACGCAGTATTTT. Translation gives CASSPDYLSTDTQYF. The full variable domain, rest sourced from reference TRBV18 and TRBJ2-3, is NAGVMQNPRHLVRRRGQEARLRCSPMKGHSHVYWYRQLPEEGLKFMVYLQKENIIDESGMPKERFSAEFPKEGPSILRIQQVVRGDSAAYFCASSPDYLSTDTQYFGPGTRLTVL.

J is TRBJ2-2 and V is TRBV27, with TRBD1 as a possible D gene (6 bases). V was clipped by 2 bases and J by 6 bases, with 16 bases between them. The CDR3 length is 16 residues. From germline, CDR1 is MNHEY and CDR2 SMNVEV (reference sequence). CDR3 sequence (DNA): TGTGCCAGCAGTTTAATGGCAGGGGCACCCCCCGGGGAGCTGTTTTTT. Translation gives CASSLMAGAPPGELFF.

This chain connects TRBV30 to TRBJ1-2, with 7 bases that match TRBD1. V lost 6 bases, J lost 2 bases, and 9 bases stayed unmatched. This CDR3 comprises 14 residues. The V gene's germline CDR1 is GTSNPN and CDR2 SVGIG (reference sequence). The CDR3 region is CACVTGVKNYGYTF. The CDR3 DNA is TGTGCCTGCGTAACAGGGGTGAAGAACTATGGCTACACCTTC.

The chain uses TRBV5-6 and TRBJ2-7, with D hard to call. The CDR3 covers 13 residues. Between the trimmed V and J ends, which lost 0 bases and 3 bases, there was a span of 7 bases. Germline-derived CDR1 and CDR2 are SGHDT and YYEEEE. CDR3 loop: CASSLGSYYEQYF. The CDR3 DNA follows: TGTGCCAGCAGCTTGGGCAGCTACTACGAGCAGTACTTC.

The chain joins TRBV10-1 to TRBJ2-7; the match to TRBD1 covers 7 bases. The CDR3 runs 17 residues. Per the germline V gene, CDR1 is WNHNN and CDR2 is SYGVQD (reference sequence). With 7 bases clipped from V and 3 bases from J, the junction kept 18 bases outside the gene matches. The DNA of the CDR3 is TGCGCCAGCAACTCCTTGTCCGACAGGGATGGTCTCTACGAGCAGTACTTC. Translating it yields CASNSLSDRDGLYEQYF.

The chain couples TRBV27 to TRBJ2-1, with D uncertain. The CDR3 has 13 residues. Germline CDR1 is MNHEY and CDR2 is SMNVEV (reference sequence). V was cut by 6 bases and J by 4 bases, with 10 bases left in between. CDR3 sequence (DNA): TGTGCCAGCAGCTCGGATGGTTACAATGAGCAGTTCTTC. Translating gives CASSSDGYNEQFF.

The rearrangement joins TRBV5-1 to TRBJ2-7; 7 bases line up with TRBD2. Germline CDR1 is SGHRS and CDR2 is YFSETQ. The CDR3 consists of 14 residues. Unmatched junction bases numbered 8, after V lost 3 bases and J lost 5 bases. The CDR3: CASSYWEGRNEQYF. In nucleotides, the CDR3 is TGCGCCAGCAGCTATTGGGAGGGGAGGAACGAGCAGTACTTC.

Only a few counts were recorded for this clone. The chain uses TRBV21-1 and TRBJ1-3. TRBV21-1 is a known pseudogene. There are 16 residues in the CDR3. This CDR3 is CASSKRRGLSGNTIYF. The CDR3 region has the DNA TGTGCCAGCAGCAAAAGGCGCGGGCTCTCGGGAAACACCATATATTTT.

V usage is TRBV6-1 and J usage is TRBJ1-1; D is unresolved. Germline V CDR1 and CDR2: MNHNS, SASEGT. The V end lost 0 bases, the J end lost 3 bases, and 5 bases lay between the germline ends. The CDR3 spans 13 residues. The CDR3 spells CASSEASHTEAFF. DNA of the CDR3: TGTGCCAGCAGTGAAGCTTCACACACTGAAGCTTTCTTT.

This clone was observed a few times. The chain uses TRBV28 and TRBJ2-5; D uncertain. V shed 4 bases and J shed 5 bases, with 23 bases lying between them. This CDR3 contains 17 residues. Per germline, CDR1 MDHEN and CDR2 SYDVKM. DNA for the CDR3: TGTGCCAGCAGTTCCCCGGTAAGGTCGGTCGAAGGGGAGACCCAGTACTTC. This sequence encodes CASSSPVRSVEGETQYF.

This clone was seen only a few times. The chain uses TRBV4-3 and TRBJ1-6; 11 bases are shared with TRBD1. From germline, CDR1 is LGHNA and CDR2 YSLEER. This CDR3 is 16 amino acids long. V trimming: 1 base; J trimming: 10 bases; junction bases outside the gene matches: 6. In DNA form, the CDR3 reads TGCGCCAGCAGCCAAGCCCCAGGGACAGGGGGATCACCCCTCCACTTT. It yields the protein CASSQAPGTGGSPLHF.

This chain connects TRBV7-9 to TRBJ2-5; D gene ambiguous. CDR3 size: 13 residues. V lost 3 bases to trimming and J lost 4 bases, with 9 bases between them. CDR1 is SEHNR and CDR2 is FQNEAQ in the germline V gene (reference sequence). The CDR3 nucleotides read TGTGCCAGCAGCTTCCCACAGACAGAGACCCAGTACTTC. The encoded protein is CASSFPQTETQYF.

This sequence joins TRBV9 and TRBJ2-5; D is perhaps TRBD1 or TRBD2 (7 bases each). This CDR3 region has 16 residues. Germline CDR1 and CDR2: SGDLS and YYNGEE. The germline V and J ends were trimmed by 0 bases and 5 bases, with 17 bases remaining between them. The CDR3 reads CASSVAGGGGRETQYF. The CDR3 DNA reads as TGTGCCAGCAGCGTAGCGGGGGGAGGGGGCCGTGAGACCCAGTACTTC.

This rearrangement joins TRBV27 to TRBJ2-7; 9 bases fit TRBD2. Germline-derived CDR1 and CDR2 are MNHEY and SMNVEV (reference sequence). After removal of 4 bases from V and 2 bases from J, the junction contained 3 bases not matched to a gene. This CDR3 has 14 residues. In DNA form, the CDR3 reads TGTGCCAGCAGTTGGACTAGCGCGACCTACGAGCAGTACTTC. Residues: CASSWTSATYEQYF.

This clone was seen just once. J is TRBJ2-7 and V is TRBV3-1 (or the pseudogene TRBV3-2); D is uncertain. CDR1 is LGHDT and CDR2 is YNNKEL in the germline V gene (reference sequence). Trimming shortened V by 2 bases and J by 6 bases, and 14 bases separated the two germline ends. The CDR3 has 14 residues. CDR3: CASSQLSWGGEQYF. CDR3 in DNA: TGTGCCAGCAGCCAACTGAGCTGGGGTGGCGAGCAGTACTTC.

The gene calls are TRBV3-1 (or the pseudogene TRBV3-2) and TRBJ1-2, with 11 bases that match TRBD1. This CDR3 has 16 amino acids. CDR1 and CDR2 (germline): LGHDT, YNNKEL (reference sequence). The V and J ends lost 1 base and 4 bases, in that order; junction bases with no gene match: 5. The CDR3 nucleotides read TGTGCCAGCAGCCAAGGGACAGGGGGCGCGGGCTATGGCTACACCTTC. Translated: CASSQGTGGAGYGYTF.

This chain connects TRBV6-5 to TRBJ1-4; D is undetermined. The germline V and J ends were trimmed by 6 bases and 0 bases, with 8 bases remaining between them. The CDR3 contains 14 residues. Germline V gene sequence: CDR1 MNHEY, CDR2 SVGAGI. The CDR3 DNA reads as TGTGCCAGCAGCACACGGGCAACTAATGAAAAACTGTTTTTT. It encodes CASSTRATNEKLFF.

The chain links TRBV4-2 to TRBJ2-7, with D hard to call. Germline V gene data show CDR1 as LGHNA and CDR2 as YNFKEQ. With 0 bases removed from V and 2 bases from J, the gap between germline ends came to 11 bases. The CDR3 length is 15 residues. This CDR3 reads CASSQDTLRAYEQYF. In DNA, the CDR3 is TGTGCCAGCAGCCAAGATACCCTAAGGGCCTACGAGCAGTACTTC.

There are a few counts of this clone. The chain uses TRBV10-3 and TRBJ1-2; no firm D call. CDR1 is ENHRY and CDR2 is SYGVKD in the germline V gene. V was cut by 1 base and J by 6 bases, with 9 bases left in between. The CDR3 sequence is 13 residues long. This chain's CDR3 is CAISEYETDGYTF. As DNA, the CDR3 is TGTGCCATCAGTGAGTACGAGACGGATGGCTACACCTTC.